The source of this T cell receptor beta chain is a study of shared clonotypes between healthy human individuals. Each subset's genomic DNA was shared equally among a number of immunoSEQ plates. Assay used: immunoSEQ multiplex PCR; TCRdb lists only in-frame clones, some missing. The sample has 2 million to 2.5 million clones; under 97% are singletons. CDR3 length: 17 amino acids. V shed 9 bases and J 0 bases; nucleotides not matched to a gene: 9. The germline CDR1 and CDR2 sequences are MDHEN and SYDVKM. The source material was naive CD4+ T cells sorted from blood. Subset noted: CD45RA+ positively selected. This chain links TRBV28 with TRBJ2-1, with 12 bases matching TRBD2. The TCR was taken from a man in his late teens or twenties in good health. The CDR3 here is CASIGTSGYSSYNEQFF. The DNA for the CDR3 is TGTGCCAGTATCGGGACTAGCGGGTACAGCTCCTACAATGAGCAGTTCTTC.